One and the same sample provided the 19 T cell receptor beta chains below, sequenced in a study of blood T cell repertoires in COVID-19. Method: immunoSEQ multiplex PCR; TCRdb's copy keeps in-frame clones and lacks some. Seen here are roughly 130,000 clones, around 80% observed once, and the top ten hold more than 1.5%. Sequenced material: peripheral blood. The receptors originated from a man between 65 and 85 years old with acute or convalescent COVID-19.

This rearrangement joins TRBV7-8 to TRBJ1-2; weak D call: TRBD1 (6 bases). The CDR3 totals 14 residues. V gave up 8 bases and J gave up 1 base, with 14 bases separating them. Looked up from germline, CDR1 is SGHVS and CDR2 is FQNEAQ. CDR3 DNA sequence: TGTGCCAGCGGGGGGGGCATTTATAACTATGGCTACACCTTC. Its translation: CASGGGIYNYGYTF. The whole variable domain, filled in from reference TRBV7-8 and TRBJ1-2, reads GAGVSQSPRYKVAKRGQDVALRCDPISGHVSLFWYQQALGQGPEFLTYFQNEAQLDKSGLPSDRFFAERPEGSVSTLKIQRTQQEDSAVYLCASGGGIYNYGYTFGSGTRLTVV.

The V and J genes are TRBV3-1 (or the pseudogene TRBV3-2) and TRBJ1-5; TRBD1 is a possible D gene (5 bases). From germline, CDR1 is LGHDT and CDR2 YNNKEL (reference sequence). Trimming left V 1 base short and J 6 bases short, with 13 bases between. CDR3 size: 15 residues. CDR3: CASSQATGAGQPQHF. In nucleotides, the CDR3 is TGTGCCAGCAGCCAAGCTACTGGGGCTGGTCAGCCCCAGCATTTT.

This clone was seen at least ten times. The J gene is TRBJ2-1, the V gene TRBV5-1; D is possibly TRBD2 (6 bases). Germline CDR1 SGHRS, CDR2 YFSETQ. The CDR3 is 15 residues long. V gave up 7 bases and J gave up 0 bases, with 14 bases separating them. CDR3 sequence reads: CASGSGGFSYNEQFF. As DNA, the CDR3 is TGCGCCAGCGGTTCCGGGGGTTTCTCCTACAATGAGCAGTTCTTC.

This clone was seen only a few times. The chain is built from TRBV4-2 and TRBJ1-3, with 7 bases identical to TRBD1. This CDR3 spans 17 amino acids. Trimming took 5 bases from V and 3 from J; bases not matched to a gene: 13. Germline loops: CDR1 LGHNA, CDR2 YNFKEQ. The DNA of the CDR3 is TGTGCCAGCAGCTCCCGTAAGGACAGGTCAGATGGAAACACCATATATTTT. Its translation is CASSSRKDRSDGNTIYF.

The chain combines TRBV19 with TRBJ1-3; maybe TRBD1 (6 bases). Trimming cost V 5 bases and J 3 bases, with 14 bases left between them. From germline, CDR1 is LNHDA and CDR2 SQIVND (reference sequence). The CDR3 spans 15 residues. CDR3 in amino acids: CASSDRLSLGNTIYF. Here the CDR3 DNA reads TGTGCCAGTAGTGACAGGCTTTCTCTTGGAAACACCATATATTTT.

The V call is TRBV3-1 (or the pseudogene TRBV3-2), the J call TRBJ1-1; TRBD1 is a possible D gene (5 bases). CDR1 and CDR2 (germline): LGHDT, YNNKEL (reference sequence). The V and J ends lost 11 bases and 0 bases respectively, with 13 bases between them. CDR3 size: 13 residues. CDR3 sequence: CASARTMNTEAFF. DNA for the CDR3: TGTGCCTCCGCGAGGACAATGAACACTGAAGCTTTCTTT.

The DNA for the CDR3 is TGTGCCAGCTCACAGGGATCTCGGAGTCAGCCCCAGCATTTT. This sequence encodes CASSQGSRSQPQHF. The rearrangement uses TRBV19 and TRBJ1-5; possibly TRBD1 for D (6 bases). The CDR3 covers 14 residues. Germline V lookup: CDR1 LNHDA, CDR2 SQIVND (reference sequence). V lost 9 bases to trimming and J lost 6 bases, with 18 bases between them.

This clone appeared once. This chain links TRBV5-6 with TRBJ1-3, with 9 bases aligning to TRBD1. CDR1 is SGHDT, CDR2 YYEEEE, per germline. The CDR3 consists of 17 residues. Trimming at V came to 4 bases and at J to 0 bases, leaving 8 bases not matched to a gene. CDR3 bases: TGTGCCAGCAGCACCGGGGGGACAGGGATCTCTGGAAACACCATATATTTT. Translating gives CASSTGGTGISGNTIYF.

CDR3 residues: CATSRDPGARREKLFF. DNA for the CDR3: TGTGCCACCAGCAGGGACCCAGGGGCCAGGCGTGAAAAACTGTTTTTT. This chain connects TRBV15 to TRBJ1-4; a weak D match, TRBD1 (6 bases). Trimming stripped 3 bases from V and 7 bases from J, with 18 bases between. This CDR3 is built from 16 residues. Looked up from germline, CDR1 is LNHNV and CDR2 is YYDKDF (reference sequence).

The genes are TRBV6-5 and TRBJ1-6, with a tentative D call TRBD1 (6 bases). V lost 9 bases and J 7 bases, leaving 16 bases between the germline ends. The CDR3 has 14 amino acids. Germline assignment: CDR1 MNHEY and CDR2 SVGAGI. CDR3 in amino acids: CASGDRSQNSPLHF. As DNA, the CDR3 is TGTGCCAGTGGCGACAGGTCTCAGAATTCACCCCTCCACTTT.

This clone has ten or more counts. This chain links TRBV3-1 (or the pseudogene TRBV3-2) with TRBJ2-1; perhaps TRBD2 as D (5 bases). This CDR3 has 15 residues. Trimming pared 3 bases from V and 10 bases from J, leaving 19 bases between. The V gene's germline CDR1 is LGHDT and CDR2 YNNKEL (reference sequence). In DNA, the CDR3 is TGTGCCAGCAGCCAGGGCAGCTCGAGGGCCACGGAGCAGTTCTTC. Encoded protein: CASSQGSSRATEQFF.

There are a few counts of this clone. CDR3 nucleotides: TGTGCCAGCAGCCTACAGGGGATTGGCTATGGCTACACCTTC. It translates to CASSLQGIGYGYTF. This rearrangement joins TRBV5-6 to TRBJ1-2, with 7 bases aligning to TRBD1. Germline lookup yields CDR1 SGHDT and CDR2 YYEEEE. V lost 4 bases to trimming and J lost 4 bases; unmatched junction nucleotides: 7. The CDR3 is 14 residues long.

This clone has only one observation. The chain carries TRBV4-2 and TRBJ1-1, with D perhaps TRBD1 (6 bases). Per the germline V gene, CDR1 is LGHNA and CDR2 is YNFKEQ. The CDR3 spans 14 residues. Trimming took 0 bases from V and 10 from J, leaving 15 bases between them. CDR3 sequence reads: CASSQDAQGPRAFF. CDR3 DNA sequence: TGTGCCAGCAGCCAAGATGCCCAGGGGCCCAGAGCTTTCTTT.

The chain couples TRBV5-4 to TRBJ1-1, with D possibly matching TRBD1 (6 bases). Germline V gene sequence: CDR1 SGHNT, CDR2 YYREEE (reference sequence). CDR3 size: 14 residues. Trimming took 0 bases from V and 2 from J, leaving 8 bases between them. The DNA for the CDR3 is TGTGCCAGCAGCTTGGGACAGGCCAACACTGAAGCTTTCTTT. It yields the protein CASSLGQANTEAFF. Based on the CDR3 plus reference TRBV5-4 and TRBJ1-1, the full variable domain is ETGVTQSPTHLIKTRGQQVTLRCSSQSGHNTVSWYQQALGQGPQFIFQYYREEENGRGNFPPRFSGLQFPNYSSELNVNALELDDSALYLCASSLGQANTEAFFGQGTRLTVV.

The chain is built from TRBV21-1 and TRBJ1-4; TRBD1, the table's D call, was not compared with the DNA. TRBV21-1 corresponds to a pseudogene. The CDR3 contains 17 residues. The CDR3 loop reads CASSKGNSVGPQEKLFF. The CDR3 coding sequence is TGTGCCAGCAGCAAAGGCAACTCCGTGGGGCCCCAAGAAAAACTGTTTTTT.

CDR3 amino acids: CASSRIIHPGQSYGYTF. The CDR3, as DNA: TGTGCCAGCAGCCGAATCATCCATCCGGGACAGTCATATGGCTACACCTTC. The chain carries TRBV7-8 and TRBJ1-2; TRBD1 aligns across 7 bases. The ends lost 5 bases at V and 5 bases at J; junction bases unmatched: 17. Germline CDR1 reads SGHVS; CDR2 reads FQNEAQ. This CDR3 is built from 17 residues.

The rearrangement links TRBV4-1 to TRBJ1-6; D may be TRBD1 (5 bases). The CDR3 sequence is 16 residues long. Germline loops: CDR1 MGHRA, CDR2 YSYEKL. The ends were cut back, 0 bases at V and 10 bases at J, with 16 bases in the middle. The CDR3 coding sequence is TGCGCCAGCAGCCAAGAATTTGGACAAAGGGGATCACCCCTCCACTTT. This codes for CASSQEFGQRGSPLHF.

The rearrangement joins TRBV11-2 to TRBJ2-1; D call uncertain. This CDR3 has 16 amino acids. V was trimmed by 2 bases and J by 8 bases, leaving 19 bases between them. Germline CDR1 SGHAT, CDR2 FQNNGV. The CDR3 DNA is TGTGCCAGCAGCTTAAGAGATCCCGGATCCCGGGATGAGCAGTTCTTC. Protein: CASSLRDPGSRDEQFF.

The rearrangement uses TRBV3-1 (or the pseudogene TRBV3-2) and TRBJ1-3; 11 bases map to TRBD1. This CDR3 region has 18 residues. Looked up from germline, CDR1 is LGHDT and CDR2 is YNNKEL (reference sequence). J lost 0 bases, V lost 3 bases, and 7 bases had no gene match. CDR3 residues: CASSQHGTGGLSGNTIYF. The CDR3 DNA sequence: TGTGCCAGCAGCCAGCACGGGACAGGGGGACTCTCTGGAAACACCATATATTTT.